This TCR beta chain was observed in a study of control samples from healthy donors and cancer patients. Germline CDR1 SGHAT, CDR2 FQDESV (reference sequence). V trimming: 2 bases; J trimming: 6 bases; junction bases outside the gene matches: 8. There are 16 residues in the CDR3. This table comes from immunoSEQ multiplex PCR, and its TCRdb copy is limited to in-frame clones, with some not included. The repertoire consists of about 80,000 clones, with around 92% occurring once and the leading ten covering about 5.5%. V usage is TRBV11-1 and J usage is TRBJ2-2, with TRBD2 matching over 8 bases. Sequencing was carried out using blood. The sequence derives from a man in his fifties in good health. The CDR3, as DNA: TGTGCCAGCAGCTTACCCGGGGGGGAACACGCCGGGGAGCTGTTTTTT. Protein: CASSLPGGEHAGELFF.